The following is a TCR beta chain sequence with its context. Original handling: Amplification with reference gene primers provided the estimates of nucleated cell counts. TCRdb's copy holds only in-frame clones and misses some; the assay was immunoSEQ multiplex PCR. V, J and clone size are taken as reported in that table, and D and trimming were inferred from the DNA itself. The repertoire has more than 300,000 clones, about 90% of them found once; the top ten carry 6.4%. This entry is derived from a study of blood T cell repertoires in COVID-19. Across the whole study: Some COVID-19 samples were acute and others convalescent; all came from the United States, Italy and Spain. In each case, the material was cDNA or gDNA derived from T cells, B-cell-depleted T cells, or PBMCs.

Germline V gene data show CDR1 as LNHDA and CDR2 as SQIVND (reference sequence). This CDR3 region has 14 residues. V was pared by 3 bases and J by 7 bases, with 12 bases between. Sequenced material: peripheral blood. This sequence joins TRBV19 and TRBJ2-2; D is uncertain. The source is a man between 18 and 35 years old who had recovered from COVID-19. The CDR3 spells CASSMTGANGELFF. In DNA form, the CDR3 reads TGTGCCAGTAGTATGACCGGAGCCAACGGGGAGCTGTTTTTT.